This T cell receptor beta chain was captured in a study of shared clonotypes between healthy human individuals. This clone was seen a few times. The length of the CDR3 is 13 residues. Trimming pared 4 bases from V and 6 bases from J, leaving 14 bases between. From germline, CDR1 is SGHRS and CDR2 YFSETQ. CD4+ cells were split into CD45RA+ naive and CD45RA-negative memory subsets. Source study methods: Filtering of immunoSEQ junctional sequences could not match full-length read filtering. The table came from immunoSEQ multiplex PCR; TCRdb's copy has only in-frame clones and leaves some out. V, J and clone size derive from that table, while D and trimming were established from the DNA sequence. In the table there are 600,000 to 800,000 clones, approximately 72% of which are singletons.

This receptor was identified in a woman younger than 45 in good health. The chain joins TRBV5-1 to TRBJ2-7; D remains ambiguous. Material for sequencing was memory CD4+ T cells sorted from blood. Subset: CD45RA-negative fraction. CDR3 nucleotide sequence: TGCGCCAGCAGCCCGGGCCATCCCCCCGAGCAGTACTTC. Translating it yields CASSPGHPPEQYF.